A single sample gave rise to the 26 T cell receptor beta chains below, sequenced in a study of blood T cells in healthy people across ages. Using a J-beta primer mix together with a sample-barcoded 5' primer, a second PCR was run for about 6 to 12 cycles. One entry per CDR3 protein, called by TCRdb with MiXCR from the 5' RACE reads. The sample yields 700,000 or so distinct CDR3 sequences, approximately 40% seen once. The sequenced sample consisted of blood. The origin of the receptors is an elderly man in good health.

The rearrangement uses TRBV20-1 and TRBJ2-7; 8 nucleotides match TRBD2. CDR1 and CDR2 (germline): DFQATT, SNEGSKA (reference sequence). This CDR3 has 14 residues. Germline trimming cut 1 base from V and 3 bases from J; bases unmatched to any gene: 5. CDR3 coding DNA: TGCAGTGCTAGAGGTAAAACTAGCGGCTACGAGCAGTACTTC. It is translated as CSARGKTSGYEQYF.

This clonotype has a handful of counts. This rearrangement joins TRBV6-2 or TRBV6-3 to TRBJ2-6; TRBD2 might be the D (6 bases). Trimming took 4 bases from V and 6 from J, leaving 13 bases between them. Germline V lookup: CDR1 MNHEY, CDR2 SVGEGT. This CDR3 spans 15 amino acids. This CDR3 reads CASSWTGVKANVLTF. The CDR3 bases are TGTGCCAGCAGTTGGACGGGGGTCAAGGCCAACGTCCTGACTTTC.

This clonotype was seen a handful of times. The chain recombines TRBV7-2 with TRBJ2-1; 9 bases map to TRBD2. Germline V lookup: CDR1 SGHTA, CDR2 FQGNSA. V was clipped by 3 bases and J by 5 bases; unmatched bases: 5. The CDR3 totals 15 residues. CDR3 nucleotide sequence: TGTGCCAGCAGCTTCAGCGGGAGGAGACACAATGAGCAGTTCTTC. Its translation is CASSFSGRRHNEQFF.

The chain uses TRBV18 and TRBJ2-6; unclear D gene. The CDR3 extends over 19 amino acids. V was cut by 6 bases and J by 2 bases, with 23 bases left in between. Germline CDR1 KGHSH, CDR2 LQKENI. The CDR3 reads CASSRNDPTAFPGANVLTF. CDR3 nucleotides: TGTGCCAGCTCCCGCAACGACCCTACAGCCTTCCCTGGGGCCAACGTCCTGACTTTC.

About this clonotype itself: Its ends do not fully match the called genes, so a read error is possible. The rearrangement joins TRBV12-5 to TRBJ2-5; TRBD2 aligns across 9 bases. CDR1 and CDR2 from the germline V gene are LGHNT and FRNRAP. The CDR3 runs to 16 residues. CDR3 nucleotide sequence: TGTGCTAGCGGTTTGGTTGTAGCGGGAGTTTATTACGGGCAGTACTTC. Protein sequence: CASGLVVAGVYYGQYF.

This chain connects TRBV30 to TRBJ2-5, with 9 bases that match TRBD2. Germline V gene sequence: CDR1 GTSNPN, CDR2 SVGIG (reference sequence). This CDR3 is built from 14 residues. The junction had 11 bases not matched to a gene; V was cut back by 5 bases and J by 7 bases. The CDR3 DNA sequence: TGTGCCTGGGCTCTAGCGGGGAGGATGTGGACCCAGTACTTC. As protein: CAWALAGRMWTQYF.

The gene calls are TRBV6-1 and TRBJ2-7; maybe TRBD1 (6 bases). CDR3 length: 14 amino acids. Trimming removed 7 bases from V and 2 bases from J, with 15 bases in between. CDR1 and CDR2 from the germline V gene are MNHNS and SASEGT. CDR3 in amino acids: CASMLGTPAYEQYF. The CDR3 DNA sequence: TGTGCCAGCATGTTAGGGACACCTGCCTACGAGCAGTACTTC.

The J gene is TRBJ2-7, the V gene TRBV14, with 7 bases identical to TRBD1. The J call is in doubt because the DNA end fits TRBJ2-5 better. Germline lookup yields CDR1 SGHDN and CDR2 FVKESK. The CDR3 is 18 residues long. For the CDR3, the DNA is TGTGCCAGCAGCCAAGATAGGTCTACAGGGGCCAAGGAAGAGACCCAGTACTTC. It yields the protein CASSQDRSTGAKEETQYF.

The CDR3 protein is CASSLVSASLGTQYF. The CDR3, as DNA: TGTGCCAGCAGTTTAGTTTCGGCCTCCCTAGGGACGCAGTATTTT. The chain has TRBV12-3 or TRBV12-4 and TRBJ2-3; D call uncertain. The CDR3 covers 15 residues. V was clipped by 1 base and J by 9 bases, with 17 bases between them.

This clonotype was detected a few times. A much larger clonotype is one base distant, so this may be a read error. The rearrangement links TRBV29-1 to TRBJ2-5; 10 bases fit TRBD1. Losses at the gene ends were 6 bases for V and 3 bases for J; bases not matched to a gene: 10. The CDR3 sequence is 15 residues long. Germline lookup yields CDR1 SQVTM and CDR2 ANQGSEA. This CDR3 is CSVTGTGAAEETQYF. The CDR3 region has the DNA TGCAGCGTGACCGGGACAGGGGCCGCAGAAGAGACCCAGTACTTC.

This chain connects TRBV29-1 to TRBJ1-2, with D maybe TRBD1 (5 bases). V shed 6 bases and J shed 9 bases, with 11 bases lying between them. Germline CDR1 reads SQVTM; CDR2 reads ANQGSEA. The CDR3 length is 10 residues. The DNA of the CDR3 is TGCAGCGTGGGGGTAGAGCGCTACACCTTC. Translated, it gives CSVGVERYTF.

V is TRBV7-3 and J is TRBJ2-5; the match to TRBD2 covers 9 bases. This CDR3 has 15 amino acids. CDR1 is SGHTA and CDR2 is FQGTGA in the germline V gene. The V segment lost 5 bases and the J segment 11 bases; nucleotides outside the gene matches: 15. CDR3 region: CASSISGGRAWGQYF. The CDR3 DNA sequence: TGTGCCAGCAGCATAAGCGGCGGGAGGGCCTGGGGGCAGTACTTC.

This clonotype appeared a few times. CDR3 coding DNA: TGTGCCAGCAGCTTATTGGGACAGGGATCTACCATTCAGTACTTC. It codes for CASSLLGQGSTIQYF. The gene calls are TRBV7-2 and TRBJ2-4; TRBD1 matches 9 bases. Trimming cost V 2 bases and J 9 bases; bases outside gene matches: 8. The germline V gene has CDR1 SGHTA and CDR2 FQGNSA. The CDR3 is made up of 15 amino acids.

The chain joins TRBV7-2 to TRBJ2-7; perhaps TRBD2 as D (5 bases). Germline CDR1 and CDR2: SGHTA and FQGNSA. V shed 1 base and J shed 3 bases, with 16 bases lying between them. The CDR3 has 16 amino acids. The CDR3 sequence is CASSLGTPHLDYEQYF. The CDR3 nucleotides are TGTGCCAGCAGCTTAGGGACTCCCCATCTCGACTACGAGCAGTACTTC.

This clonotype showed up just a few times. The genes are TRBV2 and TRBJ2-6; D perhaps matches TRBD1 (6 bases). Germline assignment: CDR1 SNHLY and CDR2 FYNNEI. This CDR3 is 16 amino acids long. Trimming pared 8 bases from V and 2 bases from J, leaving 16 bases between. Here the CDR3 reads CASVDSSVPGANVLTF. The CDR3 DNA reads TGTGCCAGCGTGGACAGTTCCGTCCCTGGGGCCAACGTCCTGACTTTC.

The chain joins TRBV3-1 to TRBJ2-5, with D possibly matching TRBD2 (6 bases). Germline CDR1 is LGHDT and CDR2 is YNNKEL (reference sequence). The CDR3 runs to 13 residues. The V end was cut by 8 bases, the J end by 3 bases, with 13 bases between. CDR3 loop: CASGGDGEETQYF. The CDR3 nucleotides are TGTGCCAGCGGCGGGGACGGCGAAGAGACCCAGTACTTC.

This clonotype was found a few times. This rearrangement joins TRBV6-1 to TRBJ1-5; 8 nucleotides line up with TRBD1. The CDR3 contains 15 residues. Trimming removed 7 bases from V and 4 bases from J; junction bases left unmatched: 9. The V gene's germline CDR1 is MNHNS and CDR2 SASEGT. The CDR3 sequence is CASTLEDRENQPQHF. The CDR3 DNA reads TGTGCCAGCACACTAGAGGACAGGGAGAATCAGCCCCAGCATTTT.

The table lists this clonotype with a few counts. This sequence joins TRBV24-1 and TRBJ2-4; D is ambiguous. This CDR3 contains 9 residues. CDR1 and CDR2 from the germline V gene are KGHDR and SFDVKD. V lost 6 bases and J 13 bases, leaving 6 bases between the germline ends. CDR3 protein: CATSTSQYF. The CDR3 DNA sequence: TGTGCCACCAGTACCTCCCAGTACTTC.

The rearrangement uses TRBV2 and TRBJ2-7; D unresolved. Germline V gene data show CDR1 as SNHLY and CDR2 as FYNNEI. This CDR3 comprises 14 residues. V lost 4 bases and J 0 bases, leaving 10 bases between the germline ends. The DNA for the CDR3 is TGTGCCAGCAGTGCGACGGCGAGCTCCTACGAGCAGTACTTC. Protein product: CASSATASSYEQYF.

This clonotype showed up just a few times. This chain links TRBV6-2 or TRBV6-3 with TRBJ2-1, with 10 positions matching TRBD2. In germline, CDR1 is MNHEY, CDR2 SVGEGT. CDR3 size: 15 residues. With V trimmed by 1 base and J by 8 bases, 5 bases remained unmatched. CDR3 residues: CASSYLLAGKDEQFF. CDR3 in DNA: TGTGCCAGCAGTTACTTACTAGCGGGAAAAGATGAGCAGTTCTTC.

The chain couples TRBV20-1 to TRBJ1-5; D unresolved. Germline V lookup: CDR1 DFQATT, CDR2 SNEGSKA (reference sequence). The germline V and J ends were trimmed by 7 bases and 0 bases, with 13 bases remaining between them. The CDR3 covers 14 residues. The CDR3 DNA is TGCAGTGTTGCGAGCGGAGATAGCAATCAGCCCCAGCATTTT. Its protein is CSVASGDSNQPQHF.

Here the CDR3 DNA reads TGCGCCAGCAGCCTAATAACCAGCAGCGGGGAGCTGTTTTTT. Its translation is CASSLITSSGELFF. The chain uses TRBV5-1 and TRBJ2-2; D remains ambiguous. The CDR3 contains 14 residues. The germline CDR1 and CDR2 sequences are SGHRS and YFSETQ. V was cut by 4 bases and J by 7 bases, with 14 bases left in between. Combining the CDR3 with reference TRBV5-1 and TRBJ2-2 gives the whole variable domain KAGVTQTPRYLIKTRGQQVTLSCSPISGHRSVSWYQQTPGQGLQFLFEYFSETQRNKGNFPGRFSGRQFSNSRSEMNVSTLELGDSALYLCASSLITSSGELFFGEGSRLTVL.

This chain links TRBV12-3 or TRBV12-4 with TRBJ2-3; tentative D call: TRBD2 (6 bases). The CDR3 consists of 15 residues. Deletions cut 7 bases from V and 6 bases from J, with 20 bases between. CDR3 region: CASTVAGTQADTQYF. The CDR3, as DNA: TGTGCCAGCACCGTGGCCGGGACTCAGGCTGATACGCAGTATTTT.

The chain employs TRBV6-5 and TRBJ2-1; a weak D match, TRBD1 (6 bases). The germline gives CDR1 MNHEY, CDR2 SVGAGI. V was trimmed by 6 bases and J by 7 bases, leaving 13 bases between them. This CDR3 has 13 amino acids. Written as DNA, the CDR3 is TGTGCCAGCAGGGACAGTGTAAGGAATGAGCAGTTCTTC. This gives the protein CASRDSVRNEQFF.

The rearrangement links TRBV4-3 to TRBJ2-1; no clear D. V lost 0 bases and J lost 2, with 14 bases in between. The CDR3 contains 17 residues. Germline CDR1 is LGHNA and CDR2 is YSLEER. CDR3 coding DNA: TGCGCCAGCAGCCAAGAAGCCAGGCCCTTGACCTACAATGAGCAGTTCTTC. Encoded protein: CASSQEARPLTYNEQFF.

The genes are TRBV7-6 and TRBJ2-1, with TRBD2 identical over 9 bases. The junction had 7 bases not matched to a gene; V was cut back by 4 bases and J by 6 bases. The V gene's germline CDR1 is SGHVS and CDR2 FNYEAQ. The CDR3 is made up of 15 amino acids. CDR3 sequence (DNA): TGTGCCAGCAGCTCTGGGACTAGCCCTAGCAATGAGCAGTTCTTC. This sequence encodes CASSSGTSPSNEQFF.